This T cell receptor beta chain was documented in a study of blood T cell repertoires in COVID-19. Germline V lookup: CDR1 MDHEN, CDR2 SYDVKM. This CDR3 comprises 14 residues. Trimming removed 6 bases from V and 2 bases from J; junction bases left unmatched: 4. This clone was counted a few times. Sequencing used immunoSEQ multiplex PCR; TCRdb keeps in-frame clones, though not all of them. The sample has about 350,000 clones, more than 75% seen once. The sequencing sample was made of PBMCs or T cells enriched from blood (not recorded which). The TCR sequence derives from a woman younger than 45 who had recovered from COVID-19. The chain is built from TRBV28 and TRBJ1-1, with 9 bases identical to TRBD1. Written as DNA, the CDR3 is TGTGCCAGCAGCCGGGACAGGGATAACACTGAAGCTTTCTTT. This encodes CASSRDRDNTEAFF.